This TCR beta chain appears in the sequencing data of a study of technical replicates of blood from a few donors. The CDR3 consists of 13 residues. Germline CDR1 and CDR2: MDHEN and SYDVKM. V lost 6 bases, J lost 3 bases, and 5 bases stayed unmatched. Profiled with immunoSEQ multiplex PCR; TCRdb holds only in-frame clones, not every one. The sample shows some 56,000 clones, roughly 95% of them seen only once. Sequenced: PBMCs. The receptor was derived from a human donor in good health. Some clones in this sample may be carry-over from other donors' samples. V gene TRBV28 combines with J gene TRBJ2-7; TRBD1 aligns across 7 bases. DNA for the CDR3: TGTGCCAGCAGAGGCACAGGGGTCTACGAGCAGTACTTC. It specifies CASRGTGVYEQYF.